This TCR beta chain was documented in a study of regulatory T cells in long-lasting Graves disease. With 6 bases clipped from V and 1 base from J, the junction kept 9 bases outside the gene matches. Germline CDR1 is MNHEY and CDR2 is SMNVEV (reference sequence). The CDR3 is 17 residues long. There are many counts of this clonotype. iRepertoire HTBI primers and Arm-PCR of CDR3 regions built TCR beta libraries. Each CDR3 protein gets one entry after TCRdb re-called the multiplex PCR reads with MiXCR. The sample comprises about 220,000 distinct CDR3 sequences, roughly 19% of which are singletons, and approximately 12% rests with the top ten. The sample's time point: newly diagnosed GD, antithyroid drugs for less than 3 months. PBMC-extracted RNA yielded the TCR library. Another study also made use of these data, one on T cells in Graves' hyperthyroidism and ophthalmopathy. That report notes: Diagnosis relied on clinical symptoms, serum thyroxine and TRAb, thyroid ultrasound and orbital computed tomography. Blood also contained most expanded thyroid clonotypes above 0.001.

Sequenced material: peripheral blood mononuclear cells (PBMCs), taken at new diagnosis, from a patient treated with antithyroid drugs. The receptor comes from a woman under 40 with Graves disease. This rearrangement joins TRBV27 to TRBJ2-6, with 7 bases aligning to TRBD1. The CDR3 here is CASSSLRGLSGANVLTF. CDR3 DNA sequence: TGTGCCAGCAGCTCCCTTAGGGGGCTATCTGGGGCCAACGTCCTGACTTTC.